This T cell receptor (beta chain) was captured by sequencing in a study of T cells after yellow fever vaccination (dated 2019 in TCRdb). Background for the entire study: The SMART-Seq v4 Ultra Low Input RNA kit was used to prepare libraries from fractions with low cell numbers. To track T-cell clones before and after primary and booster YFV17D yellow fever vaccination, bulk TCR alpha and beta repertoires were sequenced longitudinally. Two healthy male donors, one aged 18 to 30 and one aged 30 to 40 years, made up the cohort. Bulk PBMC replicates and cell subsets were isolated from blood drawn at multiple timepoints before and after both primary and secondary immunization. The paper as a whole reports these results and caveats: Compared with the primary T-cell response, the secondary T-cell response was faster but weaker, reaching its peak on day 5 rather than on day 15. Because abundant contaminating clonotypes from the bulk population could be contained in FACS-sorted repertoires, computational filtering was required. Only a couple of donors were included in the study, so the extent to which the findings can be generalized is limited. Most clones expanded after primary vaccination (approximately 97% of CD4 and roughly 91% of CD8) were re-detected after the booster, suggesting that broad memory maintenance occurred. A small fraction of clonotypes showed up in both the CD4 and CD8 compartments, probably as a result of convergent recombination.

V and J are truncated by 0 bases and 2 bases respectively, leaving an intervening sequence of 14 bases. From the cysteine through the phenylalanine, the CDR3 covers 16 amino acids. The sequence is cut down to CDR3 DNA, 48 bases in frame from base 1. For CDR1 and CDR2, the germline V gene lists LGHNA and YSLEER. The treatment or condition label here, explained by the study, means: live attenuated yellow fever vaccine strain. PBMCs were isolated from peripheral blood using a standard Ficoll-Paque protocol. CD4 and CD8 T-cell fractions were isolated with Dynabeads CD4 and CD8 positive selection kits. TriZol was used to extract RNA from bulk PBMCs, CD4 and CD8 fractions, and dextramer-positive and dextramer-negative fractions. This clonotype was seen a handful of times. The antigen it binds to is not known. The sample holds no much larger clone one base away, and base qualities are not on file. TCR cDNA was synthesized by 5'RACE template switching, which introduced a universal primer site and unique molecular identifiers. cDNA synthesis was primed from both the TCR alpha and TCR beta constant segments. Two PCR steps were used to amplify libraries, with sample barcodes and sequencing adapters being added in the second step. Sequencing of the libraries was done on either Illumina HiSeq 2500 (2x100 bp) or NovaSeq (2x150 bp). Per the authors' processing: Demultiplexing of reads and collapsing into UMI consensus sequences were performed with MIGEC, and V(D)J alignment was carried out with MiXCR. Using edgeR on replicate PBMC samples, clonotypes were called vaccine-responding if FDR was below 0.01 and the log2 fold change was above 5 up to day 15. Each bulk clonotype was labeled CD4 or CD8 based on which sequenced repertoire, CD4 or CD8, contained the clonotype at higher abundance. TCRdb reprocessing: public reads trimmed at Q25 with fastp, clones called with MiXCR, in-frame beta chains kept. All rows with the same CDR3 protein become a single entry with the most common DNA and genes. TCRdb, not the authors, supplied the V and J calls. This sample holds about 47,000 distinct CDR3 sequences; roughly 7.5% were observed only once. In total, the top ten clones hold over 25% of the sample.

The TCR was taken from a young man who received the YFV17D yellow fever vaccine. The chain employs TRBV4-3 and TRBJ2-7; TRBD2 could be the D gene, as 6 bases match. The sequenced sample was CD8+ T cells sorted from PBMCs, obtained about 2 weeks after the first yellow fever vaccination. Read as DNA, the sequence is TGCGCCAGCAGCCAAGATACGGCGGGGAGAGCCTACGAGCAGTACTTC. Its protein reads: CASSQDTAGRAYEQYF.